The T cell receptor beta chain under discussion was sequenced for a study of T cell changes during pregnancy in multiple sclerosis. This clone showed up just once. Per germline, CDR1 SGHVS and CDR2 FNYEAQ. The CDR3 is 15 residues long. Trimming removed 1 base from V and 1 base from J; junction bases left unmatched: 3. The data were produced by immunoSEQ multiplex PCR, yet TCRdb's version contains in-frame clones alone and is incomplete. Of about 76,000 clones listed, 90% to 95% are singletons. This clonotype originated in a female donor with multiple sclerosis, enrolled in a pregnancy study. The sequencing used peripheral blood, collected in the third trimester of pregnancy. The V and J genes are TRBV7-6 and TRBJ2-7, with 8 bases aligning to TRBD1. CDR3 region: CASSLGTGLSYEQYF. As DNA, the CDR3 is TGTGCCAGCAGCTTAGGGACAGGGTTGTCCTACGAGCAGTACTTC.